The rows below give T cell receptor beta chains drawn from one sample of a study of CD8+CD57+ T cells in acquired aplastic anemia. One entry per CDR3 protein, called by TCRdb with MiXCR from the reads. The sample comprises over 150,000 distinct CDR3 sequences, approximately 52% of which are singletons, and 15% to 20% rests with the top ten. Sequenced sample: sorted CD4+, CD8+, or CD8+CD57+ T cells (not recorded which) from PBMCs. These receptors were collected from a human donor in good health, serving as a control. Both conserved end residues are part of each CDR3. D genes are given only for firm matches. Where a row states a size, it is once, few, many or the class of an expanded clone; other rows omit it.

TRBV7-9	TRBJ2-3	once	NA	TGTGCCAGCAGCAGCATATTAGAGGGAGACACAGATACGCAGTATTTT	CASSSILEGDTDTQYF
TRBV28	TRBJ1-6	many	NA	TGTGCCAGCAGTTTGGACTCCGGGGGAGCTTCACCCCTCCACTTT	CASSLDSGGASPLHF
TRBV5-4	TRBJ1-5	NA	NA	TGTGCCAGCAGCTTTGCCGGGCCCAATCAGCCCCAGCATTTT	CASSFAGPNQPQHF
TRBV5-4	TRBJ1-2	many	NA	TGTGCCAGCAGCTTGGCGGCAGGGATAAGGAATGGCTACACCTTC	CASSLAAGIRNGYTF
TRBV19	TRBJ1-2	many	NA	TGTGCCAGTAGTATGCAGACAGCCTATGGCTACACCTTC	CASSMQTAYGYTF
TRBV7-5	TRBJ1-1	NA	NA	NA	CISVPEGPGGGNTEAFF
TRBV25-1	TRBJ2-1	NA	TRBD2	TGTGCCAGCAGTGAAGATAGCGGGAGATACAATGAGCAGTTCTTC	CASSEDSGRYNEQFF
TRBV5-8	TRBJ2-1	many	NA	TGTGCCAGCAGCTTGCACGGGACCTACAATGAGCAGTTCTTC	CASSLHGTYNEQFF
TRBV20-1	TRBJ1-5	NA	TRBD1	TGCAGCGCAAAGGGACAGCCTTATAGCAATCAGCCCCAGCATTTT	CSAKGQPYSNQPQHF
TRBV6-6	TRBJ1-2	NA	NA	TGTGCCAGCAGTTACGGTCCGGGGGCGAACTATGGCTACACCTTC	CASSYGPGANYGYTF
TRBV19	TRBJ2-7	NA	TRBD1	TGTGCCAGTAGTACGCAGGGACAGGGGATCTACGAGCAGTACTTC	CASSTQGQGIYEQYF
TRBV2	TRBJ1-1	NA	NA	TGTGCCAGCCACCCGGTAGGGCAGGGCGGCACGGCTTTCTTT	CASHPVGQGGTAFF
TRBV20-1	TRBJ2-7	many	NA	TGCAGTGCTAGGAGGACCTACGAGCAGTACTTC	CSARRTYEQYF
TRBV10-3	TRBJ2-3	NA	TRBD2	TGTGCCATCAGAACAGCGGGGGATACGCGGTACTTT	CAIRTAGDTRYF
TRBV10-3	TRBJ2-7	NA	TRBD1	TGTGCCGCCGGGACAGGGCTCTACGAGCAGTACTTC	CAAGTGLYEQYF
TRBV7-2	TRBJ2-7	NA	TRBD1	TGTGCCAGCAGCTTAAATGGTGCCGGGACAGGGGTCGACGAGCAGTACTTC	CASSLNGAGTGVDEQYF
TRBV2	TRBJ1-1	many	TRBD1	TGTGCCAGCACCGAAACCGGGACAGGGTTCCCCGGAGCTTTCTTT	CASTETGTGFPGAFF
TRBV6-6	TRBJ2-3	many	NA	TGTGCCAGCAGTCCCAGGGCAGATACGCAGTATTTT	CASSPRADTQYF
TRBV2	TRBJ1-1	many	NA	TGTGCCAGCAGTGTTACAGACAGTGAAGCTTTCTTT	CASSVTDSEAFF
TRBV5-1	TRBJ2-3	NA	TRBD2	TGCGCCAGCAGCTTTGCCACCAGCGGGAGTAACGCAGATACGCAGTATTTT	CASSFATSGSNADTQYF
TRBV6-2/TRBV6-3	TRBJ1-5	many	TRBD1	TGTGCCAGCAGTCTCTCTTCGGGACAGGGATGGAATCAGCCCCAGCATTTT	CASSLSSGQGWNQPQHF
TRBV24-1	TRBJ1-2	NA	TRBD1	TGTGCCACCAGTGAACGCGCACAGGGGGGTAGCTATGGCTACACCTTC	CATSERAQGGSYGYTF
TRBV6-6	TRBJ2-7	few	NA	TGTGCCAGCAGTTACTCGATTCGCCAGCTTTCCGGCGAGCAGTACTTC	CASSYSIRQLSGEQYF
TRBV29-1	TRBJ1-1	NA	NA	TGCAGCAACCCCCAAGAGAGGAACACTGAAGCTTTCTTT	CSNPQERNTEAFF
TRBV5-8	TRBJ2-5	many	TRBD1	TGTGCCAGCAGCTTGGAAGACAGGGAAGAGACCCAGTACTTC	CASSLEDREETQYF
TRBV2	TRBJ1-1	NA	NA	TGTGCCAGCAGTGACAGGGCAGCCACTGAAGCTTTCTTT	CASSDRAATEAFF
TRBV7-3	TRBJ2-7	NA	TRBD2	TGTGCCAGCAGCTTAGTTGGGACTAGCGGCTACGAGCAGTACTTC	CASSLVGTSGYEQYF
TRBV2	TRBJ2-5	many	TRBD1	TGTGCCAGCAGTGTAGGACAGGTCGACCAAGAGACCCAGTACTTC	CASSVGQVDQETQYF
TRBV7-3	TRBJ2-7	few	NA	TGTGCCAGGAGGGGAGGAGAGGGGAGCTCCTACGAGCAGTACTTC	CARRGGEGSSYEQYF
TRBV10-3	TRBJ1-2	many	NA	TGTGCCATCAGGCTCGACGGGACACTTTATGGCTACACCTTC	CAIRLDGTLYGYTF
TRBV7-9	TRBJ2-7	many	NA	TGTGCCAGCAGCTCTAGACAGGGCGGGGCCTACGAGCAGTACTTC	CASSSRQGGAYEQYF
TRBV11-3	TRBJ2-3	NA	NA	TGTGCCAGCAGCTACGGACAGAGCGTAGATACGCAGTATTTT	CASSYGQSVDTQYF
TRBV2	TRBJ2-7	NA	TRBD1	TGTGCCAGCAGGGACAGGGTAAGGACCTACGAGCAGTACTTC	CASRDRVRTYEQYF
TRBV5-1	TRBJ1-2	NA	NA	TGTGCCAGCAGCTTAAACCAGTCGGTGGAGCGGACCTTC	CASSLNQSVERTF
TRBV15	TRBJ2-7	once	NA	TGTGCCACCAGCAGAGTACAGGGATTCTACGAGCAGTACTTC	CATSRVQGFYEQYF